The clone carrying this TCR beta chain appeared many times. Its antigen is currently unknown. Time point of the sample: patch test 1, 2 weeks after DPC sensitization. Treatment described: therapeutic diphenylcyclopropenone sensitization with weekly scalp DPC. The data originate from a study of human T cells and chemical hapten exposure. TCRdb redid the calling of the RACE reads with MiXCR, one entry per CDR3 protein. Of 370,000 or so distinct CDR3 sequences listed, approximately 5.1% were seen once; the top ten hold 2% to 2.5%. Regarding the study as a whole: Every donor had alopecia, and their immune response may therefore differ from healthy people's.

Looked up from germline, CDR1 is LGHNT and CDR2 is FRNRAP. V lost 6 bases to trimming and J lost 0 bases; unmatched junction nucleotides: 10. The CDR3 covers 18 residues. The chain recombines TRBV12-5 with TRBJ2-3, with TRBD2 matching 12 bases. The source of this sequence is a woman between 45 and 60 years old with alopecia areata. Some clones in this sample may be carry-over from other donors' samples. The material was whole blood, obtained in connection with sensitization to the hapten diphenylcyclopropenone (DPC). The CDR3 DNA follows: TGTGCTAGTGGCTGGACTAGCGGGACCCCTACTAGCACAGATACGCAGTATTTT. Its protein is CASGWTSGTPTSTDTQYF. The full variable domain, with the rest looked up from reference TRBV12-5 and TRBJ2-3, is DARVTQTPRHKVTEMGQEVTMRCQPILGHNTVFWYRQTMMQGLELLAYFRNRAPLDDSGMPKDRFSAEMPDATLATLKIQPSEPRDSAVYFCASGWTSGTPTSTDTQYFGPGTRLTVL.